This record covers a single T cell receptor (beta chain). Participant-given clinical history determined each cohort assignment. The data are from a study of blood T cell repertoires in COVID-19. Trimming shortened V by 4 bases and J by 5 bases, and 10 bases separated the two germline ends. Germline loops: CDR1 KGHDR, CDR2 SFDVKD. The CDR3 is made up of 14 amino acids. Profiled with immunoSEQ multiplex PCR; TCRdb holds only in-frame clones, not every one. This sample has 300,000 to 350,000 clones; just over 85% occur once, and the top ten carry about 4.2%. The chain uses TRBV24-1 and TRBJ2-2, with unresolved D. Sample: PBMCs or T cells enriched from blood (not recorded which). This clonotype originated in a woman between 40 and 55 years old with acute COVID-19. CDR3 residues: CATSDPVETGELFF. Written as DNA, the CDR3 is TGTGCCACCAGTGACCCCGTAGAAACCGGGGAGCTGTTTTTT.